The clone carrying this TCR beta chain appeared a single time. Within the sample, other DNA sequences also encode this same CDR3. The CDR3 has 15 amino acids. Germline values: CDR1 MDHEN, CDR2 SYDVKM. The J segment lost 2 bases and the V segment lost 6 bases, leaving 6 bases of the junction unmatched. The source of the sample is a study of blood T cell repertoires in COVID-19. Turning to the study itself: Sites across the United States, Italy and Spain contributed samples from acute and convalescent COVID-19.

Clones were sequenced by immunoSEQ multiplex PCR, and TCRdb holds only the in-frame ones, with some missing. The profile shows about 180,000 clones, around 82% of them singletons. This TCR derives from a man aged 55 to 70 who had recovered from COVID-19. The material sequenced was PBMCs or T cells enriched from blood (not recorded which). The chain has TRBV28 and TRBJ1-5; TRBD1 agrees at 8 bases. CDR3: CASSPNRGGNQPQHF. In nucleotides, the CDR3 is TGTGCCAGCAGCCCAAACAGGGGGGGCAATCAGCCCCAGCATTTT. The full variable domain, its missing parts supplied by reference TRBV28 and TRBJ1-5, is DVKVTQSSRYLVKRTGEKVFLECVQDMDHENMFWYRQDPGLGLRLIYFSYDVKMKEKGDIPEGYSVSREKKERFSLILESASTNQTSMYLCASSPNRGGNQPQHFGDGTRLSIL.